The 31 T cell receptor beta chains below all came from one sample that was sequenced in a study of human T cells and chemical hapten exposure. TCRdb recomputed calls from the RACE reads with MiXCR, one row per CDR3 protein. The table shows some 400,000 distinct CDR3 sequences, with approximately 5% occurring only once. Described time point: patch test 1, 2 weeks after DPC sensitization. Treatment defined: therapeutic diphenylcyclopropenone sensitization with weekly scalp DPC. Sample: whole blood, taken in connection with sensitization to the hapten diphenylcyclopropenone (DPC). These receptors all stem from a woman between 45 and 60 years old with alopecia areata. Some clones in this sample may be carry-over from other donors' samples.

This clonotype turned up a few times. The rearrangement links TRBV12-3 or TRBV12-4 to TRBJ1-1, with 7 bases fitting TRBD1. The CDR3 extends over 14 amino acids. V was clipped by 3 bases and J by 4 bases; unmatched bases: 5. Here the CDR3 reads CASSLFEGATEAFF. The CDR3 bases are TGTGCCAGCAGTTTGTTCGAGGGGGCCACTGAAGCTTTCTTT.

The V call is TRBV7-2, the J call TRBJ2-7, with 9 bases fitting TRBD2. J lost 4 bases, V lost 1 base, and 11 bases had no gene match. The V gene's germline CDR1 is SGHTA and CDR2 FQGNSA. The CDR3 covers 17 residues. The CDR3 loop is CASSLVGLAGTRYEQYF. The CDR3 nucleotides are TGTGCCAGCAGCTTAGTTGGTCTAGCGGGGACGAGGTACGAGCAGTACTTC.

This clonotype has more than one count but fewer than ten. The J gene is TRBJ2-3, the V gene TRBV6-6; TRBD1 might be the D (6 bases). The CDR3 is made up of 17 amino acids. Germline-derived CDR1 and CDR2 are MNHNY and SVGAGI (reference sequence). The V and J ends lost 0 bases and 1 base respectively, with 14 bases between them. CDR3 sequence (DNA): TGTGCCAGCAGTTACTCGATGCAGGGGCGTCGCACAGATACGCAGTATTTT. Translating it yields CASSYSMQGRRTDTQYF.

This clonotype was picked up many times. J is TRBJ2-6 and V is TRBV9, with TRBD1 identical over 7 bases. Germline values: CDR1 SGDLS, CDR2 YYNGEE. Trimming removed 4 bases from V and 4 bases from J; junction bases left unmatched: 8. The CDR3 contains 16 residues. The CDR3 loop is CASSPPDRAGANVLTF. For the CDR3, the DNA is TGTGCCAGCAGCCCCCCAGACAGGGCAGGGGCCAACGTCCTGACTTTC. Looking up the rest from reference TRBV9 and TRBJ2-6 gives the full variable domain: DSGVTQTPKHLITATGQRVTLRCSPRSGDLSVYWYQQSLDQGLQFLIQYYNGEERAKGNILERFSAQQFPDLHSELNLSSLELGDSALYFCASSPPDRAGANVLTFGAGSRLTVL.

The chain combines TRBV29-1 with TRBJ2-1, with 7 bases aligning to TRBD2. This CDR3 spans 13 amino acids. Trimming cost V 5 bases and J 9 bases; bases outside gene matches: 10. Germline V gene lookup returns CDR1 SQVTM and CDR2 ANQGSEA. For the CDR3, the DNA is TGCAGCGTTCCGACTGGCGGGAGTGGTGAGCAGTTCTTC. Residues: CSVPTGGSGEQFF.

This clonotype was seen ten or more times. V usage is TRBV29-1 and J usage is TRBJ2-1, with 7 bases fitting TRBD2. Germline lookup yields CDR1 SQVTM and CDR2 ANQGSEA. The CDR3 covers 12 residues. Trimming cost V 3 bases and J 6 bases; bases outside gene matches: 2. The CDR3: CSVDPSGNEQFF. Here the CDR3 DNA reads TGCAGCGTTGACCCTAGCGGCAATGAGCAGTTCTTC.

Many counts were recorded for this clonotype. The chain employs TRBV12-3 or TRBV12-4 and TRBJ1-2; D uncertain. Trimming took off 6 bases at V and 8 bases at J, with 13 bases between the two ends. The CDR3 consists of 12 residues. The DNA of the CDR3 is TGTGCCAGCAGGCTACTTACTAGGGGCTACACCTTC. Translation: CASRLLTRGYTF.

The chain has TRBV7-2 and TRBJ2-3; 11 nucleotides line up with TRBD1. The germline V gene encodes CDR1 SGHTA and CDR2 FQGNSA. This CDR3 region has 16 residues. Unmatched junction bases numbered 6, after V lost 6 bases and J lost 1 base. The CDR3 spells CASRTDRGRGTDTQYF. The CDR3 nucleotides are TGTGCCAGCAGAACGGACAGGGGGCGAGGCACAGATACGCAGTATTTT.

There are many counts of this clonotype. The V gene is TRBV4-1, the J gene TRBJ2-1; 7 nucleotides align to TRBD2. The CDR3 totals 13 residues. Germline assignment: CDR1 MGHRA and CDR2 YSYEKL. Trimming at V came to 4 bases and at J to 8 bases, leaving 5 bases not matched to a gene. CDR3 in DNA: TGCGCCAGCAGCCCGACTAGCCTGGATGAGCAGTTCTTC. Protein: CASSPTSLDEQFF.

In this sample, this clonotype turned up a few times. The chain uses TRBV29-1 and TRBJ2-3, with D tentatively TRBD2 (6 bases). The CDR3 extends over 16 amino acids. V was trimmed by 4 bases and J by 0 bases, leaving 17 bases between them. Germline CDR1 SQVTM, CDR2 ANQGSEA. This CDR3 is CSVAGKGGISTDTQYF. As DNA, the CDR3 is TGCAGCGTTGCGGGGAAGGGCGGGATCAGCACAGATACGCAGTATTTT.

This clonotype was counted at least ten times. DNA of the CDR3: TGCGCCAGCAGTTATGGGCAGGGGGGTCAGCCCCAGCATTTT. Residues: CASSYGQGGQPQHF. The chain uses TRBV10-1 and TRBJ1-5, with 7 bases identical to TRBD1. Germline V gene data show CDR1 as WNHNN and CDR2 as SYGVQD (reference sequence). The CDR3 loop spans 14 amino acids. With 5 bases clipped from V and 6 bases from J, the junction kept 7 bases outside the gene matches.

V and J are TRBV7-8 and TRBJ2-6; 8 bases map to TRBD1. Germline-derived CDR1 and CDR2 are SGHVS and FQNEAQ. The V segment lost 6 bases and the J segment 0 bases; nucleotides outside the gene matches: 1. This CDR3 has 15 amino acids. DNA for the CDR3: TGTGCCAGCAGACAGGGGGACTCTGGGGCCAACGTCCTGACTTTC. It encodes CASRQGDSGANVLTF.

The table lists this clonotype with many counts. One end of the junction varies from germline; a read error may be responsible. The V and J genes are TRBV13 and TRBJ2-4, with D possibly matching TRBD1 (6 bases). This CDR3 is built from 11 residues. Germline V CDR1 and CDR2: PRHDT, FYEKMQ (reference sequence). Written as DNA, the CDR3 is TGTGCTAGCAGTAAGGGGGACATTCAGTACTTC. This encodes CASSKGDIQYF.

This clonotype was seen repeatedly, ten times or more. This chain connects TRBV10-3 to TRBJ2-3, with 7 bases aligning to TRBD1. Trimming took 5 bases from V and 2 from J; bases not matched to a gene: 7. Per the germline V gene, CDR1 is ENHRY and CDR2 is SYGVKD. The CDR3 extends over 15 amino acids. The CDR3 spells CAISKQGQITDTQYF. CDR3 DNA: TGTGCCATCAGTAAGCAGGGACAGATCACAGATACGCAGTATTTT.

This clonotype occurred many times. V usage is TRBV27 and J usage is TRBJ1-2; a weak D match, TRBD1 (5 bases). Germline-derived CDR1 and CDR2 are MNHEY and SMNVEV (reference sequence). V was cut by 2 bases and J by 4 bases, with 14 bases left in between. This CDR3 comprises 15 residues. Here the CDR3 DNA reads TGTGCCAGCAGTTTAATAGAGGGAGGGACCTATGGCTACACCTTC. Its translation: CASSLIEGGTYGYTF.

This clonotype was recorded many times. This chain joins TRBV20-1 and TRBJ1-1; the D gene is possibly TRBD1 (5 bases). The CDR3 length is 13 residues. Trimming stripped 6 bases from V and 4 bases from J, with 15 bases between. Germline-derived CDR1 and CDR2 are DFQATT and SNEGSKA (reference sequence). The CDR3 here is CSAQDGAGTEAFF. The CDR3 nucleotides read TGCAGTGCCCAGGATGGGGCGGGCACTGAAGCTTTCTTT.

This clonotype was detected many times. The gene calls are TRBV29-1 and TRBJ1-1; D is perhaps TRBD1 (5 bases). Trimming stripped 7 bases from V and 4 bases from J, with 22 bases between. The CDR3 is 15 residues long. CDR1 SQVTM and CDR2 ANQGSEA come from the germline V gene. The DNA of the CDR3 is TGCAGCGCTAAGGGGCCAGGCTCGGGCCCCACTGAAGCTTTCTTT. As protein: CSAKGPGSGPTEAFF.

This clonotype was seen ten or more times. The rearrangement links TRBV6-5 to TRBJ2-1, with D unresolved. The CDR3 sequence is 17 residues long. V lost 2 bases and J 0 bases, leaving 14 bases between the germline ends. Germline V gene data show CDR1 as MNHEY and CDR2 as SVGAGI. CDR3 DNA sequence: TGTGCCAGCAGTTACGGCAGCTCAAGGAGCTCCTACAATGAGCAGTTCTTC. Amino acids: CASSYGSSRSSYNEQFF.

V and J are TRBV13 and TRBJ1-2, with 9 bases that match TRBD1. Trimming took 5 bases from V and 7 from J; bases not matched to a gene: 11. The CDR3 consists of 15 residues. Germline CDR1 is PRHDT and CDR2 is FYEKMQ (reference sequence). This CDR3 is CASSAAGTGPGGYTF. The CDR3 nucleotides are TGTGCCAGCAGCGCGGCCGGGACAGGGCCTGGTGGCTACACCTTC.

The sample holds a few counts of this clonotype. The rearrangement joins TRBV6-1 to TRBJ1-5; TRBD1 aligns across 10 bases. Germline CDR1 MNHNS, CDR2 SASEGT. This CDR3 region has 16 residues. The V gene end was trimmed by 5 bases and the J gene end by 2 bases; junction bases not matched to a gene: 6. The CDR3 DNA reads TGTGCCAGCAGTTCAGACAGGGGGCCCGGCAATCAGCCCCAGCATTTT. The encoded protein is CASSSDRGPGNQPQHF.

Ten or more counts support this clonotype. V gene TRBV5-1 combines with J gene TRBJ2-3; 10 bases agree with TRBD2. Losses at the gene ends were 5 bases for V and 4 bases for J; bases not matched to a gene: 10. The CDR3 has 16 amino acids. Germline values: CDR1 SGHRS, CDR2 YFSETQ. The CDR3 sequence is CASSPGTSVVADTQYF. The DNA of the CDR3 is TGCGCCAGCAGTCCCGGGACTAGCGTTGTTGCAGATACGCAGTATTTT.

This clonotype was counted only a few times. The J gene is TRBJ1-1, the V gene TRBV24-1; D not certain. The germline CDR1 and CDR2 sequences are KGHDR and SFDVKD. Trimming pared 2 bases from V and 1 base from J, leaving 16 bases between. CDR3 size: 17 residues. Written as DNA, the CDR3 is TGTGCCACCAGTGATTCGAAGTCGGGGAGAGGGAACACTGAAGCTTTCTTT. Translating it yields CATSDSKSGRGNTEAFF.

This chain's CDR3 is CASSIGFVFEAFF. Here the CDR3 DNA reads TGTGCCAGTAGTATAGGCTTCGTTTTTGAAGCTTTCTTT. This rearrangement joins TRBV19 to TRBJ1-1, with D unclear. CDR3 length: 13 amino acids. From germline, CDR1 is LNHDA and CDR2 SQIVND (reference sequence). V was trimmed by 1 base and J by 7 bases, leaving 10 bases between them.

Many counts were recorded for this clonotype. The V call is TRBV3-1, the J call TRBJ2-7; D might be TRBD2 (6 bases). The V end lost 4 bases, the J end lost 4 bases, and 11 bases lay between the germline ends. The CDR3 is 13 residues long. Germline V lookup: CDR1 LGHDT, CDR2 YNNKEL (reference sequence). The chain's CDR3 is CASSRGGVYEQYF. CDR3 DNA sequence: TGTGCCAGCAGCCGCGGCGGGGTTTACGAGCAGTACTTC.

This clonotype showed up just a few times. V gene TRBV15 combines with J gene TRBJ2-2; TRBD2 agrees at 11 bases. V lost 4 bases to trimming and J lost 8 bases; unmatched junction nucleotides: 9. The CDR3 loop spans 16 amino acids. Germline V gene lookup returns CDR1 LNHNV and CDR2 YYDKDF (reference sequence). CDR3 coding DNA: TGTGCCACCAGCACCCCGGGACTAGCGGTCAAGGGGGAGCTGTTTTTT. This translates into CATSTPGLAVKGELFF.

This clonotype has at least ten counts. The rearrangement links TRBV4-2 to TRBJ2-3; D call uncertain. The CDR3 consists of 13 residues. With 8 bases removed from V and 0 bases from J, the gap between germline ends came to 9 bases. Per the germline V gene, CDR1 is LGHNA and CDR2 is YNFKEQ. The chain's CDR3 is CASLGSSTDTQYF. The CDR3 DNA follows: TGTGCCAGCTTGGGCTCCAGCACAGATACGCAGTATTTT.

This clonotype was counted at least ten times. The chain uses TRBV6-2 or TRBV6-3 and TRBJ1-1, with D tentatively TRBD1 (6 bases). Germline V lookup: CDR1 MNHEY, CDR2 SVGEGT. V shed 5 bases and J shed 0 bases, with 16 bases lying between them. CDR3 length: 16 residues. CDR3 sequence reads: CASSIRTDYMNTEAFF. The CDR3 DNA reads as TGTGCCAGCAGTATTAGGACAGATTACATGAACACTGAAGCTTTCTTT.

This clonotype was recorded at least ten times. The rearrangement joins TRBV12-3 or TRBV12-4 to TRBJ1-2; D unresolved. Trimming removed 6 bases at V and 4 bases at J, with 6 bases between. The CDR3 is made up of 11 amino acids. The CDR3 protein is CASSERYGYTF. CDR3 sequence (DNA): TGTGCCAGCAGCGAACGCTATGGCTACACCTTC.

This clonotype was found many times. The chain carries TRBV2 and TRBJ2-3, with 11 bases fitting TRBD1. V shed 5 bases, J shed 5 bases, and the junction held 3 bases outside the gene matches. This CDR3 has 14 amino acids. CDR1 and CDR2 from the germline V gene are SNHLY and FYNNEI. CDR3 DNA sequence: TGTGCCAGCAGTCCGGGACAGGGGGGAGATACGCAGTATTTT. The encoded protein is CASSPGQGGDTQYF. The whole variable domain, filled in from reference TRBV2 and TRBJ2-3, reads EPEVTQTPSHQVTQMGQEVILRCVPISNHLYFYWYRQILGQKVEFLVSFYNNEISEKSEIFDDQFSVERPDGSNFTLKIRSTKLEDSAMYFCASSPGQGGDTQYFGPGTRLTVL.

Ten or more counts support this clonotype. The CDR3 nucleotides read TGCGCCAGCAGCTTGTCTAGCGGATCTAGCACAGATACGCAGTATTTT. Residues: CASSLSSGSSTDTQYF. The gene calls are TRBV5-1 and TRBJ2-3; the match to TRBD2 covers 7 bases. The CDR3 consists of 16 residues. Germline lookup yields CDR1 SGHRS and CDR2 YFSETQ. V was clipped by 1 base and J by 0 bases; unmatched bases: 5.

This clonotype was detected only a few times. The V call is TRBV4-1, the J call TRBJ1-3; TRBD1 matches 10 bases. The ends lost 7 bases at V and 2 bases at J; junction bases unmatched: 8. Germline CDR1 MGHRA, CDR2 YSYEKL. CDR3 size: 16 residues. In nucleotides, the CDR3 is TGCGCCAGCACCTTGGACAGGGGGTTAGCTGGAAACACCATATATTTT. Its protein is CASTLDRGLAGNTIYF.